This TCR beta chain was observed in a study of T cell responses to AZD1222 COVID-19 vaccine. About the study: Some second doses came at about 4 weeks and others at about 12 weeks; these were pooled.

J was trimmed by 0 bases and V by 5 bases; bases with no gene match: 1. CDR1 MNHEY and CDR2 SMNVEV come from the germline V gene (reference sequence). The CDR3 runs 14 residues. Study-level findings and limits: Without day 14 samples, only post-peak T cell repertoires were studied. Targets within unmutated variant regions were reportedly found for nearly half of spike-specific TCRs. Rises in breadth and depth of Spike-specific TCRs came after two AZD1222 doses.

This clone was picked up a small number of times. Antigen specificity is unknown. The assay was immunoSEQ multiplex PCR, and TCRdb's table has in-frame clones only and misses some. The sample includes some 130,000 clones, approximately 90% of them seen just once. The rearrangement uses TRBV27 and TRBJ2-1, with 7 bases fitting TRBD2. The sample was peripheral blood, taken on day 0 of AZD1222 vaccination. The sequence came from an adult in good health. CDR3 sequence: CASSRGSSYNEQFF. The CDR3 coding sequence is TGTGCCAGCAGTCGCGGGAGCTCCTACAATGAGCAGTTCTTC.